This TCR beta chain originates from a study of identical twins. V was pared by 4 bases and J by 3 bases, with 8 bases of the junction left unmatched. This CDR3 spans 16 amino acids. From the 5' RACE reads, TCRdb called clonotypes with MiXCR, one entry per CDR3 protein. Of approximately 190,000 distinct CDR3 sequences in the sample, about 16% were seen once. Separately, the same data were catalogued under a study of T cells expressing NK-cell markers. That source adds: In sorted CD3+CD56+NKG2C+, CD3+CD56+NKG2C- and CD3+CD56-NKG2C+ T cells, TCR beta repertoires were obtained. Top CD8+ clonotypes included the dominant CD3+CD56+NKG2C+ clonotypes in roughly 6 donors. Researchers report these clonotypes also headed the CD3+CD56-NKG2C+ fraction in a few donors.

This sequence was found in a woman younger than 35 in good health. V usage is TRBV12-3 or TRBV12-4 and J usage is TRBJ2-2, with 7 bases fitting TRBD2. The specimen sequenced was CD8+ T cells sorted from blood. DNA for the CDR3: TGTGCCAGCAGTTCTACGGGGGGATCGGACACCGGGGAGCTGTTTTTT. It specifies CASSSTGGSDTGELFF.